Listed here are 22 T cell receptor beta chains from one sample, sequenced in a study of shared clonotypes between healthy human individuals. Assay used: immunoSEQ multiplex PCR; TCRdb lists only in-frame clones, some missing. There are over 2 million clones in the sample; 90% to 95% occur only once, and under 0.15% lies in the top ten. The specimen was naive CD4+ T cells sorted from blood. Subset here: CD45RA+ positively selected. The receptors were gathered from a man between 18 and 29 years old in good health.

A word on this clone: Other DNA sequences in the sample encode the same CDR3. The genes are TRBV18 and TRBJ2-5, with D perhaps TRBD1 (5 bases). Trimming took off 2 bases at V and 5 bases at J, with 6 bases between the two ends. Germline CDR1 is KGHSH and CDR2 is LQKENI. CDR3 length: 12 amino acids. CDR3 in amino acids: CASSPNRETQYF. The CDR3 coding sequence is TGTGCCAGCTCACCAAACAGGGAGACCCAGTACTTC.

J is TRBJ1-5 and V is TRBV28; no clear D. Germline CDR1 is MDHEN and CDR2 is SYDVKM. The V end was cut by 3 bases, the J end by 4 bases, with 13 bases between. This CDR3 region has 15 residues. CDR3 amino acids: CASSLNSPLNQPQHF. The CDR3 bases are TGTGCCAGCAGTTTGAACAGTCCCTTAAATCAGCCCCAGCATTTT. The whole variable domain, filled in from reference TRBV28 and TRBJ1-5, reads DVKVTQSSRYLVKRTGEKVFLECVQDMDHENMFWYRQDPGLGLRLIYFSYDVKMKEKGDIPEGYSVSREKKERFSLILESASTNQTSMYLCASSLNSPLNQPQHFGDGTRLSIL.

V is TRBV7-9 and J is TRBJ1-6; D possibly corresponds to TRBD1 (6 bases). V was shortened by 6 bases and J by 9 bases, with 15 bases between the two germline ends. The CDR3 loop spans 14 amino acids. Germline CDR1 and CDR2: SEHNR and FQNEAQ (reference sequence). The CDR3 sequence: CASSSGTNGSPLHF. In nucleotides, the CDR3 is TGTGCCAGCAGTTCCGGGACAAACGGTTCACCCCTCCACTTT. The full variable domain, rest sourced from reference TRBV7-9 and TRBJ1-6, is DTGVSQNPRHKITKRGQNVTFRCDPISEHNRLYWYRQTLGQGPEFLTYFQNEAQLEKSRLLSDRFSAERPKGSFSTLEIQRTEQGDSAMYLCASSSGTNGSPLHFGNGTRLTVT.

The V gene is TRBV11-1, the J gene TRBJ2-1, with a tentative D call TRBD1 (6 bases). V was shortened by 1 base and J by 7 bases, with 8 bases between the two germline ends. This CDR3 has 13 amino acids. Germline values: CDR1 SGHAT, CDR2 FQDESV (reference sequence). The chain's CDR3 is CASSLVTGNEQFF. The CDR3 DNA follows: TGTGCCAGCAGCTTAGTTACAGGGAATGAGCAGTTCTTC.

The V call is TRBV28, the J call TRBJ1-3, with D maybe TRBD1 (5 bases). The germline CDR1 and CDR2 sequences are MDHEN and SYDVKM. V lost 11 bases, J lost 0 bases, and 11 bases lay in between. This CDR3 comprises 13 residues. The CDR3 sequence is CASKGTSGNTIYF. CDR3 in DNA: TGTGCCTCAAAAGGGACCTCTGGAAACACCATATATTTT.

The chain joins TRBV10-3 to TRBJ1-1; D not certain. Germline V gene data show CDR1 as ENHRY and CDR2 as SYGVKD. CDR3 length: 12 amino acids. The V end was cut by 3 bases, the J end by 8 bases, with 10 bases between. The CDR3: CAISDVGNEAFF. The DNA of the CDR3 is TGTGCCATCAGTGACGTTGGTAACGAAGCTTTCTTT.

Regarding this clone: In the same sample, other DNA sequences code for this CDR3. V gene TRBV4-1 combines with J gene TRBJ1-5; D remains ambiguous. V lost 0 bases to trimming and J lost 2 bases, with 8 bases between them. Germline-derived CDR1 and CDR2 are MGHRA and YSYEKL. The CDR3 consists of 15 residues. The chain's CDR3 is CASSQEGGGNQPQHF. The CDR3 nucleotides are TGCGCCAGCAGCCAAGAGGGTGGGGGCAATCAGCCCCAGCATTTT.

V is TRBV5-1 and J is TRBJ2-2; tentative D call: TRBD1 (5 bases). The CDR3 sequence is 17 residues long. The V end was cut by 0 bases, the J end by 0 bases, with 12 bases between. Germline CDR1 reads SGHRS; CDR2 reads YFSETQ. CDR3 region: CASSLDRQRANTGELFF. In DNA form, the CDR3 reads TGCGCCAGCAGCTTGGACAGACAGCGCGCGAACACCGGGGAGCTGTTTTTT.

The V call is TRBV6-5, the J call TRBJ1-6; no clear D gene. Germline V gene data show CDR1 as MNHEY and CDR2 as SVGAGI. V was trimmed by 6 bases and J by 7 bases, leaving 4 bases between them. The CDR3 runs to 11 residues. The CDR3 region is CASRGNSPLHF. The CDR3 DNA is TGTGCCAGCAGAGGGAATTCACCCCTCCACTTT.

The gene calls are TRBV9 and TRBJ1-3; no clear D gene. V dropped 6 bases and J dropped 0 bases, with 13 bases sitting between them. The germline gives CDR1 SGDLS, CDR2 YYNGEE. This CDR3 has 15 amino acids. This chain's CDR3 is CASTEAPNSGNTIYF. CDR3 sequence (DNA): TGTGCCAGCACCGAGGCCCCCAACTCTGGAAACACCATATATTTT.

In DNA form, the CDR3 reads TGCGCCAGCAGTTCGCCCGGACGTGCAGGTGATACGCAGTATTTT. It codes for CASSSPGRAGDTQYF. The genes are TRBV10-2 and TRBJ2-3; D call uncertain. The CDR3 is made up of 15 amino acids. Germline-derived CDR1 and CDR2 are WSHSY and SAAADI. V dropped 5 bases and J dropped 6 bases, with 18 bases sitting between them.

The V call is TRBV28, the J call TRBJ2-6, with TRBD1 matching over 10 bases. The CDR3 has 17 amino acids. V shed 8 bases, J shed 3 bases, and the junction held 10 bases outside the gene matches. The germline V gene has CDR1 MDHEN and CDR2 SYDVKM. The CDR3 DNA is TGTGCCAGCCGACGGGACAGGGGTTTTGGTGGGGCCAACGTCCTGACTTTC. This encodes CASRRDRGFGGANVLTF.

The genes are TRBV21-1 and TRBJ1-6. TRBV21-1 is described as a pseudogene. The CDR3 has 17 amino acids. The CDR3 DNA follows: TGTGCCAGCAGTACCATAGGGCGACGCTCCTATAATTCACCCCTCCACTTT. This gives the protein CASSTIGRRSYNSPLHF.

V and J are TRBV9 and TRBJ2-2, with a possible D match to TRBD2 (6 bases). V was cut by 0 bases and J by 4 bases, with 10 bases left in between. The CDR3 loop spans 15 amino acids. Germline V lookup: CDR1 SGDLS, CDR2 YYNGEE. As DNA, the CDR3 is TGTGCCAGCAGCGTAGCGGGGGAGACCACCGGGGAGCTGTTTTTT. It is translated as CASSVAGETTGELFF.

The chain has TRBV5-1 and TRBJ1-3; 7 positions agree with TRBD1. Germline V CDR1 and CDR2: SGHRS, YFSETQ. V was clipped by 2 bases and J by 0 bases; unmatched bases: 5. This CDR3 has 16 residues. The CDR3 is CASSFGQAVSGNTIYF. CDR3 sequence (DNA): TGCGCCAGCAGCTTCGGACAGGCGGTCTCTGGAAACACCATATATTTT. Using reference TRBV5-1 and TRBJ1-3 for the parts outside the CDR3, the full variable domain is KAGVTQTPRYLIKTRGQQVTLSCSPISGHRSVSWYQQTPGQGLQFLFEYFSETQRNKGNFPGRFSGRQFSNSRSEMNVSTLELGDSALYLCASSFGQAVSGNTIYFGEGSWLTVV.

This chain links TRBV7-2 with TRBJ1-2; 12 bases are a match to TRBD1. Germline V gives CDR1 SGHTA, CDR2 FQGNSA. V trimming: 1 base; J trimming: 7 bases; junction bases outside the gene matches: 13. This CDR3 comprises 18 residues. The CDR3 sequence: CASSLGGTGGSLAGGYTF. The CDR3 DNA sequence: TGTGCCAGCAGCTTAGGTGGGACAGGGGGCTCGCTAGCGGGTGGCTACACCTTC.

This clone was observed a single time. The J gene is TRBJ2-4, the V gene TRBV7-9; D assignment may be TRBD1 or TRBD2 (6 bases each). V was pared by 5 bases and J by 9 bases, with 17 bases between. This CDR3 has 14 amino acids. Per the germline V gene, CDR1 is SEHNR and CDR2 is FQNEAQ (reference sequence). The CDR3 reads CASSPGASLSIQYF. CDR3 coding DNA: TGTGCCAGCAGCCCGGGGGCCTCGCTAAGCATTCAGTACTTC.

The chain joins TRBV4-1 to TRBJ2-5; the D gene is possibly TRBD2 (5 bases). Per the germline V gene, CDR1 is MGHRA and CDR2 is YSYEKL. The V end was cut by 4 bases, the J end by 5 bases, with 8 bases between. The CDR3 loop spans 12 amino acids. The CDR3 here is CASSRERETQYF. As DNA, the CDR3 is TGCGCCAGCAGCCGCGAGCGGGAGACCCAGTACTTC.

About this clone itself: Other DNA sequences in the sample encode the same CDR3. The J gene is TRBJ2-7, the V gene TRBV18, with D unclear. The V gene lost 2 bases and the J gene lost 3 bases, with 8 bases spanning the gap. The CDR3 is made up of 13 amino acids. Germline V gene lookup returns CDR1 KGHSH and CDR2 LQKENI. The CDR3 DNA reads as TGTGCCAGCTCACCAGGCATAAGCTACGAGCAGTACTTC. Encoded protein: CASSPGISYEQYF.

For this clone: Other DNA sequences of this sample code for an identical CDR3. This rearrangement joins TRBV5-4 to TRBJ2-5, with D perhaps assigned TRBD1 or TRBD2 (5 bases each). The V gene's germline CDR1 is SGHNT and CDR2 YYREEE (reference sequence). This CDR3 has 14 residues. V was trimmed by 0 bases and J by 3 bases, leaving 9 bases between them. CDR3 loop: CASSLGRGEETQYF. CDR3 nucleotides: TGTGCCAGCAGCTTGGGTCGAGGGGAAGAGACCCAGTACTTC.

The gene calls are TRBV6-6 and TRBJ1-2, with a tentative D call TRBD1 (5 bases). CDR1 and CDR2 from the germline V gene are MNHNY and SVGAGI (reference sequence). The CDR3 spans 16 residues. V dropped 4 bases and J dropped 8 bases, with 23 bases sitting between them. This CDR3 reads CASSSKGLPLLLGYTF. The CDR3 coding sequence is TGTGCCAGCAGTTCAAAGGGACTCCCACTCCTCCTAGGCTACACCTTC.

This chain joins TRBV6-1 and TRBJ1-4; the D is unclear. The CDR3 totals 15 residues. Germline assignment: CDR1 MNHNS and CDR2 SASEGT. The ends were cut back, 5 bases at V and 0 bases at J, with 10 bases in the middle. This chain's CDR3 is CASSREGTTNEKLFF. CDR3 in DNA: TGTGCCAGCAGTAGAGAAGGGACAACTAATGAAAAACTGTTTTTT.